This entry lists 20 T cell receptor beta chains sequenced from one sample in a study of cytomegalovirus exposure and HLA in healthy donors (dated by TCRdb to about 2017). To prepare the library, the immunoSEQ multiplex PCR assay was applied. The clones in this table, taken by TCRdb from immuneACCESS, are in-frame only. Not every clone is retained; where verified, under half of the shortfall comes from an unresolved V gene, and the cause of the rest is unknown. The sample table records about 160,000 clones; approximately 96% of these occur just once. Clones ranked in the top ten supply 0.8% to 0.95% of the sample. The specimen was PBMCs. The receptors originated from a woman under 30 in good health and CMV-seronegative.

This clone was counted a few times. V is TRBV6-5 and J is TRBJ1-6; D unresolved. This CDR3 comprises 14 residues. V shed 6 bases and J shed 7 bases, with 13 bases lying between them. Germline assignment: CDR1 MNHEY and CDR2 SVGAGI. CDR3 DNA: TGTGCCAGCAGACCACCCGAGAGGAATTCACCCCTCCACTTT. It encodes CASRPPERNSPLHF.

The genes are TRBV30 and TRBJ2-1; 9 bases map to TRBD2. The junction had 7 bases not matched to a gene; V was cut back by 1 base and J by 0 bases. CDR3 length: 17 amino acids. Per the germline V gene, CDR1 is GTSNPN and CDR2 is SVGIG (reference sequence). Written as DNA, the CDR3 is TGTGCCTGGAGTGGCCTAGCGGGGACGAGCTCCTACAATGAGCAGTTCTTC. Its protein is CAWSGLAGTSSYNEQFF.

This chain links TRBV19 with TRBJ1-5; 8 bases are a match to TRBD1. Per germline, CDR1 LNHDA and CDR2 SQIVND (reference sequence). This CDR3 is built from 15 residues. V dropped 7 bases and J dropped 4; count of bases not matched to a gene: 9. Here the CDR3 DNA reads TGTGCCAGTACCGTTGACAGGGGATGGAATCAGCCCCAGCATTTT. Amino acid sequence: CASTVDRGWNQPQHF.

In nucleotides, the CDR3 is TGTGCCAGTAGTATTGGAGAGTACAATGAGCAGTTCTTC. This encodes CASSIGEYNEQFF. This sequence joins TRBV19 and TRBJ2-1; unclear D gene. Germline lookup yields CDR1 LNHDA and CDR2 SQIVND (reference sequence). The CDR3 is 13 residues long. V gave up 3 bases and J gave up 4 bases, with 7 bases separating them.

The chain carries TRBV6-1 and TRBJ2-1, with 7 bases identical to TRBD1. The CDR3 totals 15 residues. V lost 6 bases, J lost 5 bases, and 10 bases stayed unmatched. Per germline, CDR1 MNHNS and CDR2 SASEGT. The CDR3 DNA reads as TGTGCCAGCAGCGTGGACAGGACCTACGACAATGAGCAGTTCTTC. This codes for CASSVDRTYDNEQFF.

This clone was picked up one time. The chain employs TRBV7-2 and TRBJ1-5; D may be TRBD1 (5 bases). The CDR3 runs to 15 residues. V was trimmed by 3 bases and J by 0 bases, leaving 9 bases between them. Per the germline V gene, CDR1 is SGHTA and CDR2 is FQGNSA. The CDR3 sequence: CASSFGHYSNQPQHF. As DNA, the CDR3 is TGTGCCAGCAGCTTTGGACACTATAGCAATCAGCCCCAGCATTTT.

The J gene is TRBJ1-4, the V gene TRBV30; D unresolved. Per the germline V gene, CDR1 is GTSNPN and CDR2 is SVGIG (reference sequence). Trimming stripped 4 bases from V and 6 bases from J, with 12 bases between. The CDR3 has 13 residues. The CDR3 nucleotides read TGTGCCTGGAATCCAGGTCTGGATGAAAAACTGTTTTTT. Translating it yields CAWNPGLDEKLFF.

The chain employs TRBV27 and TRBJ2-3, with TRBD2 as a possible D gene (7 bases). The CDR3 consists of 16 residues. The V end lost 3 bases, the J end lost 6 bases, and 19 bases lay between the germline ends. Germline CDR1 and CDR2: MNHEY and SMNVEV (reference sequence). The CDR3 reads CASSLIGGGFFDTQYF. The CDR3 region has the DNA TGTGCCAGCAGTTTGATTGGGGGGGGCTTCTTTGATACGCAGTATTTT.

This chain connects TRBV4-2 to TRBJ2-3; 10 bases match TRBD1. Germline V gene data show CDR1 as LGHNA and CDR2 as YNFKEQ. The V segment lost 1 base and the J segment 3 bases; nucleotides outside the gene matches: 4. CDR3 length: 16 residues. The CDR3 nucleotides read TGTGCCAGCAGCCAAGGCCCGGGACAGGGGACAGATACGCAGTATTTT. This gives the protein CASSQGPGQGTDTQYF.

The table lists this clone with a few counts. The J gene is TRBJ1-6, the V gene TRBV25-1; no clear D gene. The CDR3 is made up of 13 amino acids. Deletions cut 11 bases from V and 6 bases from J, with 14 bases between. Germline lookup yields CDR1 MGHDK and CDR2 SYGVNS. The CDR3 loop reads CASGYRSNSPLHF. The CDR3 DNA is TGTGCCTCGGGGTACCGATCTAATTCACCCCTCCACTTT. Drawing the rest from reference TRBV25-1 and TRBJ1-6, the complete variable domain is EADIYQTPRYLVIGTGKKITLECSQTMGHDKMYWYQQDPGMELHLIHYSYGVNSTEKGDLSSESTVSRIRTEHFPLTLESARPSHTSQYLCASGYRSNSPLHFGNGTRLTVT.

The V and J genes are TRBV19 and TRBJ2-2, with 10 bases fitting TRBD1. Germline lookup yields CDR1 LNHDA and CDR2 SQIVND (reference sequence). V trimming: 4 bases; J trimming: 4 bases; junction bases outside the gene matches: 6. This CDR3 is built from 16 residues. CDR3 sequence (DNA): TGTGCCAGTAGTACTTCGACAGGGGGCATCACCGGGGAGCTGTTTTTT. It encodes CASSTSTGGITGELFF.

The chain carries TRBV14 and TRBJ1-1; the match to TRBD1 covers 9 bases. From germline, CDR1 is SGHDN and CDR2 FVKESK. This CDR3 has 14 amino acids. The V segment lost 4 bases and the J segment 8 bases; nucleotides outside the gene matches: 8. The chain's CDR3 is CASSPTGGATEAFF. The CDR3, as DNA: TGTGCCAGCAGCCCTACAGGGGGCGCAACAGAAGCTTTCTTT.

The CDR3 loop reads CASSSVVGEMAGYTF. DNA of the CDR3: TGTGCCAGCAGCTCAGTAGTTGGGGAGATGGCGGGCTACACCTTC. The chain links TRBV5-4 to TRBJ1-2; D is ambiguous. Germline CDR1 and CDR2: SGHNT and YYREEE (reference sequence). CDR3 length: 15 amino acids. The V end lost 3 bases, the J end lost 8 bases, and 20 bases lay between the germline ends.

The chain is built from TRBV5-1 and TRBJ1-1; D is uncertain. CDR1 SGHRS and CDR2 YFSETQ come from the germline V gene. Trimming pared 3 bases from V and 1 base from J, leaving 16 bases between. The CDR3 is 16 amino acids. CDR3 DNA sequence: TGCGCCAGCAGCTCTGTCCCGAGGGCTTCGAACACTGAAGCTTTCTTT. Amino acid sequence: CASSSVPRASNTEAFF.

Turning to this clone: The junction differs from germline at one of its ends, possibly a read error. This chain connects TRBV5-6 to TRBJ2-1; D is unclear. Germline-derived CDR1 and CDR2 are SGHDT and YYEEEE. This CDR3 region has 13 residues. This CDR3 is CASRLGRVYEQFF. The CDR3 DNA sequence: TGTGCCAGCAGGTTGGGCCGAGTGTATGAGCAGTTCTTC.

Judged by abundance, this clone is large. The rearrangement joins TRBV19 to TRBJ1-4; D remains unclear. This CDR3 is built from 11 residues. Germline-derived CDR1 and CDR2 are LNHDA and SQIVND (reference sequence). Trimming shortened V by 9 bases and J by 4 bases, and 6 bases separated the two germline ends. CDR3 sequence (DNA): TGTGCCAGCGAGGGTAATGAAAAACTGTTTTTT. This encodes CASEGNEKLFF.

This chain uses TRBV30 with TRBJ2-5, with TRBD2 identical over 7 bases. V shed 2 bases and J 5 bases; nucleotides not matched to a gene: 14. CDR1 and CDR2 (germline): GTSNPN, SVGIG (reference sequence). CDR3 length: 16 amino acids. The CDR3 nucleotides read TGTGCCTGGAGTAGAGGGGAGCGGGGCCTGGGGGAGACCCAGTACTTC. Its translation: CAWSRGERGLGETQYF.

This clone was seen more than once but under ten times. The rearrangement links TRBV13 to TRBJ2-7; 11 nucleotides align to TRBD1. The CDR3 runs 14 residues. V lost 5 bases, J lost 3 bases, and 3 bases stayed unmatched. Germline values: CDR1 PRHDT, CDR2 FYEKMQ (reference sequence). CDR3 loop: CASSRDRGSYEQYF. The CDR3 DNA reads as TGTGCCAGCAGCCGGGACAGGGGGAGCTACGAGCAGTACTTC.

The chain recombines TRBV5-4 with TRBJ2-7; 9 positions match TRBD2. V was clipped by 4 bases and J by 0 bases; unmatched bases: 8. Germline CDR1 and CDR2: SGHNT and YYREEE (reference sequence). This CDR3 contains 16 residues. CDR3 protein: CASSPKAGGGSYEQYF. CDR3 bases: TGTGCCAGCAGCCCCAAAGCGGGGGGAGGCTCCTACGAGCAGTACTTC.

The V call is TRBV29-1, the J call TRBJ2-2, with TRBD1 identical over 8 bases. Unmatched junction bases numbered 9, after V lost 6 bases and J lost 6 bases. This CDR3 has 14 residues. Germline loops: CDR1 SQVTM, CDR2 ANQGSEA. CDR3 nucleotide sequence: TGCAGCGTCACTTCGGGACAGGTGGCCGGGGAGCTGTTTTTT. Its translation: CSVTSGQVAGELFF.